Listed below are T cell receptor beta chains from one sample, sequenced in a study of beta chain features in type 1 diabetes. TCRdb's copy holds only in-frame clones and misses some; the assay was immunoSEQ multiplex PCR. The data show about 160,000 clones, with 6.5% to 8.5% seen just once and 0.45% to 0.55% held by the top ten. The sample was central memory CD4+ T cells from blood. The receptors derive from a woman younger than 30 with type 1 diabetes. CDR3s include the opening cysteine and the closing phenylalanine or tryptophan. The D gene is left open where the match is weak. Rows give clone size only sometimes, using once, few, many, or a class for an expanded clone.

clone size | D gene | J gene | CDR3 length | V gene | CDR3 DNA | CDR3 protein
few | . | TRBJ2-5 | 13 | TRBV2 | TGTGCCAGCACAGAGGTACCCAAAGAGACCCAGTACTTC | CASTEVPKETQYF
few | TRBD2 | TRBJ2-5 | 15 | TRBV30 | TGTGCCTGGAGTTGGGGACTAATCCCGGAAGAGACCCAGTACTTC | CAWSWGLIPEETQYF
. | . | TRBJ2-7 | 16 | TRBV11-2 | TGTGCCAGCAGCCGGGTTGTAGCTCTATCCTCCTACGAGCAGTACTTC | CASSRVVALSSYEQYF
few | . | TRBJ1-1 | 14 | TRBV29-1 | TGCAGCGCCGCGAGGGGGGGGAAGAACACTGAAGCTTTCTTT | CSAARGGKNTEAFF
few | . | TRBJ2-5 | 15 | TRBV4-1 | TGCGCCAGCAGCCAAGACAGCGGTCAAAAGGAGACCCAGTACTTC | CASSQDSGQKETQYF
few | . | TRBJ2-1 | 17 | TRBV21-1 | TGTGCCAGCAGCCCCGGTTATGGCCAGAGGTCCTACAATGAGCAGTTCTTC | CASSPGYGQRSYNEQFF
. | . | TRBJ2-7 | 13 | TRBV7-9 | TGTGCCAGCAGCTTAAGGGACACCTACGAGCAGTACTTC | CASSLRDTYEQYF
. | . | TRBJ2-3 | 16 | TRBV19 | TGTGCCAGTAGTATTCTCGGCCGACGACTCACAGATACGCAGTATTTT | CASSILGRRLTDTQYF
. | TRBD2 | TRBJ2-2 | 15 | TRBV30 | TGTGCCTGGAGTGTTGGGGAGGGGTGGACCGGGGAGCTGTTTTTT | CAWSVGEGWTGELFF
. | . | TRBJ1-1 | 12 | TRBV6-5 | TGTGCCAATCAGGGGTTTGGGACTGAAGCTTTCTTT | CANQGFGTEAFF
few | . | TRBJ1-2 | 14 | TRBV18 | TGTGCCAGCTCAAGGAGGGGTGAACCCTATGGCTACACCTTC | CASSRRGEPYGYTF
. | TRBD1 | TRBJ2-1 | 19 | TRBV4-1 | TGCGCCAGCAGCCCCCGGACAGGGGGCACTTTGAGCTCCTACAATGAGCAGTTCTTC | CASSPRTGGTLSSYNEQFF
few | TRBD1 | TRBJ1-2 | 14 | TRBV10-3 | TGTGCCATCACCAAAGCGGGACAGGGGTATGGCTACACCTTC | CAITKAGQGYGYTF
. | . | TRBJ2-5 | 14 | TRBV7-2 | TGTGCCAGCAGCTTAGTTCGATCGGGGGAGACCCAGTACTTC | CASSLVRSGETQYF
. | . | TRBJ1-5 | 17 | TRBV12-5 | TGTGCTAGTGGTTTGGCATGGCAGGGGTCTAGCAATCAGCCCCAGCATTTT | CASGLAWQGSSNQPQHF
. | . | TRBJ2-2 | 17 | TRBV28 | TGTGCCAGCAGACCACTCTCTAGTGGGAGGAACACCGGGGAGCTGTTTTTT | CASRPLSSGRNTGELFF
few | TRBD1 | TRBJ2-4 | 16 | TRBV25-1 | TGTGCCAGCAGTGAACCTAACAGGGGAGCCAAAAACATTCAGTACTTC | CASSEPNRGAKNIQYF
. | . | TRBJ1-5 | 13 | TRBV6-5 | TGTGCCAGCAGTACACAGGGTCAGCAGCCCCAGCATTTT | CASSTQGQQPQHF
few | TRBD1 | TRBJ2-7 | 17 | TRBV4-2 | TGTGCCAGCAGCCAAGATTCCGAGACAGGGGTCCCCTACGAGCAGTACTTC | CASSQDSETGVPYEQYF
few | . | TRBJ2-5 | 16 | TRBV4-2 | TGTGCCAGCAGCCAAGCCCCTGGGGAGACTCAAGAGACCCAGTACTTC | CASSQAPGETQETQYF
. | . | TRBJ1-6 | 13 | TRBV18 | TGTGCCAGCTCACCATCGACTGATTCACCCCTCCACTTT | CASSPSTDSPLHF
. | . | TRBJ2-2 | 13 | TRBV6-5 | TGTGCCACCTCGAGAGGGAACACCGGGGAGCTGTTTTTT | CATSRGNTGELFF
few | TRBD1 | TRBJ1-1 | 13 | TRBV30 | TGTGCCAAATCGAGGGGGCAGAACACTGAAGCTTTCTTT | CAKSRGQNTEAFF
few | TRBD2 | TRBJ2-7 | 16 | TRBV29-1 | TGCAGCGTTGAAGAGGTACGGACTAGCGGTTCCTACGAGCAGTACTTC | CSVEEVRTSGSYEQYF
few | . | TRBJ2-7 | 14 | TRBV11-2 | TGTGCCAGCAGCTTCATTGCCAGCTCCTACGAGCAGTACTTC | CASSFIASSYEQYF
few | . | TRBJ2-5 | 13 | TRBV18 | TGTGCCAGCTCGCCGGACTTCCAAGAGACCCAGTACTTC | CASSPDFQETQYF
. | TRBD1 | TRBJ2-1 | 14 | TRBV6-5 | TGTGCCAGCAGTTGGGGACAGGGAGGAGGCAAGCAGTTCTTC | CASSWGQGGGKQFF
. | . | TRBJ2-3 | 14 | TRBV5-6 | TGTGCCAGCAGCCCGGACAGAAAGGGAGATACGCAGTATTTT | CASSPDRKGDTQYF
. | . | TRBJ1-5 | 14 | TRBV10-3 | TGTGCCATCGGATTCGGGGGTGGGGATCAGCCCCAGCATTTT | CAIGFGGGDQPQHF
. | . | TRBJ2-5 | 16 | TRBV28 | TGTGCCAGCAGTACCCCGGAGGGGCAGAGCATGGAGACCCAGTACTTC | CASSTPEGQSMETQYF
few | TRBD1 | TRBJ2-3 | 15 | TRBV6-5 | TGTGCCACCAGACGAACGGGACAGAAGGGAGATACGCAGTATTTT | CATRRTGQKGDTQYF
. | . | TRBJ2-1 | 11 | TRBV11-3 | TGTGCCAGCAGCTTAGATCGCGGACAGTTCTTC | CASSLDRGQFF
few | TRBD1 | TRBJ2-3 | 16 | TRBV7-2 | TGTGCCAGCAGCTTAGTCCCGGGACAGGGCACAGATACGCAGTATTTT | CASSLVPGQGTDTQYF
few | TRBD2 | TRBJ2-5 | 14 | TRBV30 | TGTGCCTGGAGTGTACGGGCGGGAGAAGAGACCCAGTACTTC | CAWSVRAGEETQYF
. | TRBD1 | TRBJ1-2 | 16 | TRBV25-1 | TGTGCCAGCAGTGCCGGGACAGGCACCACCGGGGATGGCTACACCTTC | CASSAGTGTTGDGYTF
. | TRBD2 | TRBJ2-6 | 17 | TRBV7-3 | TGTGCCAGCAGCCCACCTGGACTAGCTGGGGGGGCCAACGTCCTGACTTTC | CASSPPGLAGGANVLTF
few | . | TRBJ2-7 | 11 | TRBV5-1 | TGCGCCAGCCAGGGTTCCCACGAGCAGTACTTC | CASQGSHEQYF
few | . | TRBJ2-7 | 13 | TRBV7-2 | TGTGCCAGCAGCACCAGGGGAATCTACGAGCAGTACTTC | CASSTRGIYEQYF
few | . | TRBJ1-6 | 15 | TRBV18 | TGTGCCAGCTCACCCGGGCGGGAATATAATTCACCCCTCCACTTT | CASSPGREYNSPLHF
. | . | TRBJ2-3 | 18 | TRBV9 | TGTGCCAGCAGCTCACAGGGACACTGGATTACGGGCACAGATACGCAGTATTTT | CASSSQGHWITGTDTQYF
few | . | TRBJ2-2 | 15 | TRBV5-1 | TGCGCCAGCAGCCCATCTAGCGATAACACCGGGGAGCTGTTTTTT | CASSPSSDNTGELFF
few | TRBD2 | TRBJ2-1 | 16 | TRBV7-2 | TGTGCCAGCAGCTTACAGAGCGGGGGTGCATACAATGAGCAGTTCTTC | CASSLQSGGAYNEQFF
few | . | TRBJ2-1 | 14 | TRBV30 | TGTGCCTGGAGTTCCTCCTGGACTTCCAATGAGCAGTTCTTC | CAWSSSWTSNEQFF
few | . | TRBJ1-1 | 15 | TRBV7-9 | TGTGCCAGCAGCTTGGGGGCGCAACTCTACACTGAAGCTTTCTTT | CASSLGAQLYTEAFF
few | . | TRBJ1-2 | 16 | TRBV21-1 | TGTGCCAGCAGCTCCCGGGACAGGTCCCTCCTGCGCGGCTACACCTTC | CASSSRDRSLLRGYTF
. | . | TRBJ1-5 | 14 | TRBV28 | TGTGCCAGCAGTATCGACAGCCGCTATCAGCCCCAGCATTTT | CASSIDSRYQPQHF
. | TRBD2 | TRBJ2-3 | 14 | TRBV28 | TGTGCCACCCACCTAGCGGTGGCCACAGATACGCAGTATTTT | CATHLAVATDTQYF
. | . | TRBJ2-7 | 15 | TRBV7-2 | TGTGCCAGCAGCACAAGCGGGCCTAGCTCCTACGAGCAGTACTTC | CASSTSGPSSYEQYF
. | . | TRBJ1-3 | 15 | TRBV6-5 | TGTGCCAGCAGTTACGAGGGATTCTCTGGAAACACCATATATTTT | CASSYEGFSGNTIYF
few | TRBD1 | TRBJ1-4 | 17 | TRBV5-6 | TGTGCCAGCAGCCGGGACAGGGGTAATTTCGCTAATGAAAAACTGTTTTTT | CASSRDRGNFANEKLFF
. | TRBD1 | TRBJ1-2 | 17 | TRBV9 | TGTGCCAGCAGCTCACGGGCGGGACAGGCATTTAACTATGGCTACACCTTC | CASSSRAGQAFNYGYTF
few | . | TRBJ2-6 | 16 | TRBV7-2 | TGTGCCAGCAGCTTAGCAGGGGGCTCTGGGGCCAACGTCCTGACTTTC | CASSLAGGSGANVLTF
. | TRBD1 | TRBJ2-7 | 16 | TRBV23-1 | TGCGCCAGCAGTCACGTAACCGGGACAGACTTCTACGAGCAGTACTTC | CASSHVTGTDFYEQYF
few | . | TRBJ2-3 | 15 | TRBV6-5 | TGTGCCAGCAGTTATTACGCGCTAAGAACAGATACGCAGTATTTT | CASSYYALRTDTQYF
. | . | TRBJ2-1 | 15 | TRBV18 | TGTGCCAGCTCACCTATGCAGGGCCAGGGCAATGAGCAGTTCTTC | CASSPMQGQGNEQFF
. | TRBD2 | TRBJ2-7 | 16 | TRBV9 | TGTGCCAGCAGCGTAAGCGGGGCGGGATACTCCTACGAGCAGTACTTC | CASSVSGAGYSYEQYF
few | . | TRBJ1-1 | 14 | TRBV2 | TGTGCCAGCAGAGGGGACACCCTGAACACTGAAGCTTTCTTT | CASRGDTLNTEAFF
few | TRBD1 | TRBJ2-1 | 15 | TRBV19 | TGTGCCAGTAGTATTGGACAGGGAGCGTGGAATGAGCAGTTCTTC | CASSIGQGAWNEQFF
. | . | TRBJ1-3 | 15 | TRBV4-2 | TGTGCCAGCAGCCAGGGTAGGGGCTCCGGAAACACCATATATTTT | CASSQGRGSGNTIYF
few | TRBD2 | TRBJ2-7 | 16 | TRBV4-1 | TGCGCCAGCAGCCAAGTTACTAGCGGGAGAAGCTACGAGCAGTACTTC | CASSQVTSGRSYEQYF